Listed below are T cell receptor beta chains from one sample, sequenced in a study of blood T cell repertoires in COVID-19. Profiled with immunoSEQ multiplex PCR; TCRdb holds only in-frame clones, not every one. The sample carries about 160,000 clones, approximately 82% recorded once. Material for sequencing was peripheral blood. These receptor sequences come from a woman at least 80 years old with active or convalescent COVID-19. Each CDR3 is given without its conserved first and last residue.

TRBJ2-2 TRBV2 ASSESSGRAGELF
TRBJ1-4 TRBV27 ASSPLDRWDEKLF
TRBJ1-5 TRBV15 ATSRDTGDLGNQPQH
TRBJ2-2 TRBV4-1 ASSQGLATGFHGGELF
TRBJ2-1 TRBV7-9 ASSISGSSYNEQF
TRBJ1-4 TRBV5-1 ASSTAGTGFDEKLF
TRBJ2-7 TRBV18 ASSPPGIPYEQY
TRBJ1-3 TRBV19 ASSMSRTTAGNTIY
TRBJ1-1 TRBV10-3 AISPPGTGGRAF
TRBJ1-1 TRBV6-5 ASSFTGGGEAF
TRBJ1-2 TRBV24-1 ARAGGGYGYT
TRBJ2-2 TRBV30 AWSVIGSTGELF